A selection of T cell receptor beta chains follows, all from one sample in a study of cytomegalovirus exposure and HLA in healthy donors. Here immunoSEQ multiplex PCR was the method, and the copy in TCRdb shows in-frame clones only, minus some. There are about 120,000 clones in the sample; 76% occur only once, and 12% lies in the top ten. Material for sequencing was PBMCs. Source of these receptors: a woman aged 40 to 49 in good health and CMV-seropositive. Each CDR3 is given with its conserved first and last residue. Fields, in order: V gene, CDR3 protein.

V gene: TRBV29-1; CDR3 protein: CSVAGSRRNSPNFNEQFF
V gene: TRBV30; CDR3 protein: CAWSVGAQYF
V gene: TRBV7-9; CDR3 protein: CASSLGPTRGANVLTF
V gene: TRBV2; CDR3 protein: CASKGWRSTDTQYF
V gene: TRBV4-1; CDR3 protein: CASSQGLGTGANQPQHF
V gene: TRBV7-2; CDR3 protein: CASSPGQDRQAFF
V gene: TRBV7-9; CDR3 protein: CASSSPGTGVVNEQFF
V gene: TRBV11-2; CDR3 protein: CASSSDRGLGAFF
V gene: TRBV29-1; CDR3 protein: CSAQTGSSGNTIYF
V gene: TRBV4-2; CDR3 protein: CASSHATTGLSYEQYF
V gene: TRBV29-1; CDR3 protein: CSAGTGEGGYTF
V gene: TRBV30; CDR3 protein: CAWSDPSGQGIPYGYTF
V gene: TRBV9; CDR3 protein: CASTYRNTGELFF
V gene: TRBV29-1; CDR3 protein: CSVGAGVSTDTQYF
V gene: TRBV2; CDR3 protein: CASSGTGGIQPQHF
V gene: TRBV5-1; CDR3 protein: CASSPNPGGETQYF
V gene: TRBV12-5; CDR3 protein: CASGFGGGGNQPQHF
V gene: TRBV7-9; CDR3 protein: CAGISGTGTTGELFF
V gene: TRBV27; CDR3 protein: CASKVFSGTGGYTEAFF
V gene: TRBV6-1; CDR3 protein: CASSEAQAGSSYNEQFF
V gene: TRBV2; CDR3 protein: CASSEEAGASYEQYF
V gene: TRBV5-6; CDR3 protein: CASSSGTAVYTF
V gene: TRBV6-5; CDR3 protein: CASSYGQAIGGTEAFF
V gene: TRBV9; CDR3 protein: CASSPRGRRDATGELFF
V gene: TRBV7-9; CDR3 protein: CASSLGGTGIDEQYF
V gene: TRBV28; CDR3 protein: CASSFLAGSGAFF
V gene: TRBV7-9; CDR3 protein: CASSLGTALMEAFF
V gene: TRBV15; CDR3 protein: CATRVKLQGQPQHF
V gene: TRBV4-1; CDR3 protein: CASSQGAGAYNEQFF
V gene: TRBV15; CDR3 protein: CATRGSVTVETQYF
V gene: TRBV5-4; CDR3 protein: CASSLGSTGSSYEQYF
V gene: TRBV15; CDR3 protein: CATSGGTRNTIYF
V gene: TRBV30; CDR3 protein: CAWSVQGETAFF
V gene: TRBV30; CDR3 protein: CASWTNQETQYF
V gene: TRBV10-3; CDR3 protein: CAIRDRGTETQYF
V gene: TRBV5-1; CDR3 protein: CASSLTGEYGYTF
V gene: TRBV5-4; CDR3 protein: CASSSTYEQYF
V gene: TRBV5-1; CDR3 protein: CASSPTLGSPLHF
V gene: TRBV4-1; CDR3 protein: CASSQDGAILRYGAEAFF
V gene: TRBV7-2; CDR3 protein: CASSFAGTGVEKLFF
V gene: TRBV6-1; CDR3 protein: CASSEAGGATNEKLFF
V gene: TRBV5-8; CDR3 protein: CASSLDRGTDTQYF
V gene: TRBV4-1; CDR3 protein: CASSPVTVWQGSGELFF
V gene: TRBV18; CDR3 protein: CASSPSGFGTEAFF
V gene: TRBV7-2; CDR3 protein: CASSLGGTRSYEQYF
V gene: TRBV11-2; CDR3 protein: CASSSGTSGHNEQFF
V gene: TRBV25-1; CDR3 protein: CASTSSGGEGYGYTF
V gene: TRBV6-6; CDR3 protein: CASSYSTYRAGYTF
V gene: TRBV10-3; CDR3 protein: CAISKQGSNQPQHF